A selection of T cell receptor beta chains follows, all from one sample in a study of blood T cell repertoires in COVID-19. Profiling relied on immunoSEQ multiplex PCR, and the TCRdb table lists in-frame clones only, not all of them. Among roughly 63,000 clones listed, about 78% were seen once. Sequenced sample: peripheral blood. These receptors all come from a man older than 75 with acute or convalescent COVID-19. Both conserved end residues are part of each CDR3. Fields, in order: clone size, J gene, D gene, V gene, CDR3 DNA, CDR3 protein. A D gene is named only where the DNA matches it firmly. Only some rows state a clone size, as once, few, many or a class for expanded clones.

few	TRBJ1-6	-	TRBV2	TGTGCCAGCAGATCGGGGACACGCAATGGACCCCTCCACTTT	CASRSGTRNGPLHF
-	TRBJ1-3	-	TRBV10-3	TGTGCCATCAGTGTAGGGGCTGGAAACACCATATATTTT	CAISVGAGNTIYF
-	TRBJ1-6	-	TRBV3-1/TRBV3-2	TGTGCCAGCAGCCAAGAACGTAACAGGGCTTCACCCCTCCACTTT	CASSQERNRASPLHF
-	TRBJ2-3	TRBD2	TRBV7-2	TGTGCCAGCATTTCCCCTAGCGGACCCACAGATACGCAGTATTTT	CASISPSGPTDTQYF
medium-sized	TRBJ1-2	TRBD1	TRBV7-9	TGTGCCAGCAGCTTAGCACAATGGGACAGGGGTCCCTATGGCTACACCTTC	CASSLAQWDRGPYGYTF
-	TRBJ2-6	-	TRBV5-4	TGTGCCAGCAGCTTGGAGGGGCGCTGGGCCAACGTCCTGACTTTC	CASSLEGRWANVLTF
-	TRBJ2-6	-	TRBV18	TGTGCCAGCTCACCAGGGGCGTCCCCCTCTGGGGCCAACGTCCTGACTTTC	CASSPGASPSGANVLTF
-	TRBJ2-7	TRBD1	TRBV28	TGTGCCAGCCGTACCTTAGGGACAGGGAGTCTTTGGAACTCCTACGAGCAGTACTTC	CASRTLGTGSLWNSYEQYF
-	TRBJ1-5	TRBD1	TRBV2	TGTGCCAGCAGTGAAGCCAGGGGGAATAATCAGCCCCAGCATTTT	CASSEARGNNQPQHF
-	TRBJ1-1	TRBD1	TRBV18	TGTGCCAGCTTCGGCTCTCAGGGGGGCACTGAAGCTTTCTTT	CASFGSQGGTEAFF
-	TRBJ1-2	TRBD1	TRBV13	TGTGCCAGCAGCCAGGACAGGGGGCTTGCCGGCTACACCTTC	CASSQDRGLAGYTF
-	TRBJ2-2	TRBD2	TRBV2	TGTGCCAGCAGTGAAGTGCTAGCGGGAGCTACCGGGGAGCTGTTTTTT	CASSEVLAGATGELFF
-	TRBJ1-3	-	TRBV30	TGTGCCTGGAACGGACACTCTGGAAACACCATATATTTT	CAWNGHSGNTIYF
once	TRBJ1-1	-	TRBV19	TGTGCCAGTAGTACACGGTACAGCATTTCGAACACTGAAGCTTTCTTT	CASSTRYSISNTEAFF